The 23 T cell receptor beta chains reported below all come from one sample, sequenced in a study of T cell changes during pregnancy in multiple sclerosis. The table came from immunoSEQ multiplex PCR; TCRdb's copy has only in-frame clones and leaves some out. The sample carries roughly 120,000 clones, about 93% recorded once. Sequenced here: peripheral blood, sampled in the third trimester of pregnancy. These receptors all stem from a female donor with multiple sclerosis, enrolled in a pregnancy study.

The CDR3 nucleotides read TGTGCCAGCAGTGAAGAACGGAACAGGGGTTCTCAGCCCCAGCATTTT. As protein: CASSEERNRGSQPQHF. The gene calls are TRBV2 and TRBJ1-5; 7 nucleotides agree with TRBD1. The CDR3 is made up of 16 amino acids. The germline CDR1 and CDR2 sequences are SNHLY and FYNNEI. The J segment lost 6 bases and the V segment lost 1 base, leaving 9 bases of the junction unmatched. The complete variable domain, with remaining parts taken from reference TRBV2 and TRBJ1-5, reads EPEVTQTPSHQVTQMGQEVILRCVPISNHLYFYWYRQILGQKVEFLVSFYNNEISEKSEIFDDQFSVERPDGSNFTLKIRSTKLEDSAMYFCASSEERNRGSQPQHFGDGTRLSIL.

On this clone: At one end the junction does not follow the germline gene, possibly because of a read error. The chain uses TRBV11-2 and TRBJ2-1; D might be TRBD1 (7 bases). Per the germline V gene, CDR1 is SGHAT and CDR2 is FQNNGV. The CDR3 has 17 residues. CDR3 protein: CASSLDRVLASGIEQFF. CDR3 in DNA: TGTGCCAGCAGCCTAGACAGGGTGCTAGCGTCGGGTATTGAGCAGTTCTTC.

The rearrangement uses TRBV9 and TRBJ1-4; the match to TRBD1 covers 7 bases. V lost 0 bases and J lost 5; bases outside the gene matches: 1. The CDR3 length is 14 residues. Germline CDR1 and CDR2: SGDLS and YYNGEE. CDR3 loop: CASSVEGQNEKLFF. The DNA for the CDR3 is TGTGCCAGCAGCGTAGAGGGACAGAATGAAAAACTGTTTTTT.

This clone was recorded once. The gene calls are TRBV6-5 and TRBJ1-2; 7 nucleotides match TRBD1. CDR1 is MNHEY, CDR2 SVGAGI, per germline. The trim removed 5 bases at V and 6 bases at J, leaving 3 bases unmatched. The length of the CDR3 is 12 residues. DNA of the CDR3: TGTGCCAGCAGTCGCACAGGGGATGGCTACACCTTC. It specifies CASSRTGDGYTF.

The V gene is TRBV30, the J gene TRBJ1-2; 9 bases line up with TRBD1. CDR3 length: 13 residues. Per the germline V gene, CDR1 is GTSNPN and CDR2 is SVGIG (reference sequence). The V gene end was trimmed by 5 bases and the J gene end by 2 bases; junction bases not matched to a gene: 3. For the CDR3, the DNA is TGTGCCTGGGGGACAGGGACGAACTATGGCTACACCTTC. It encodes CAWGTGTNYGYTF.

The chain couples TRBV6-6 to TRBJ2-3; a weak D match, TRBD2 (7 bases). CDR1 is MNHNY and CDR2 is SVGAGI in the germline V gene (reference sequence). V shed 7 bases and J shed 0 bases, with 14 bases lying between them. The CDR3 is 15 amino acids. Here the CDR3 reads CASNHGGPSTDTQYF. CDR3 nucleotide sequence: TGTGCCAGCAATCACGGGGGGCCTAGCACAGATACGCAGTATTTT.

The rearrangement joins TRBV27 to TRBJ1-3; a weak D match, TRBD1 (6 bases). The CDR3 length is 18 residues. The germline CDR1 and CDR2 sequences are MNHEY and SMNVEV (reference sequence). V was trimmed by 0 bases and J by 0 bases, leaving 15 bases between them. The DNA for the CDR3 is TGTGCCAGCAGTTTATCGGGGGCTCGGAGGAACTCTGGAAACACCATATATTTT. The encoded protein is CASSLSGARRNSGNTIYF.

The chain joins TRBV19 to TRBJ1-5, with a possible D match to TRBD1 (5 bases). Germline-derived CDR1 and CDR2 are LNHDA and SQIVND (reference sequence). Trimming took 5 bases from V and 2 from J, leaving 16 bases between them. The CDR3 is made up of 16 amino acids. CDR3 amino acids: CASSGGAGGGNQPQHF. Here the CDR3 DNA reads TGTGCCAGTAGTGGAGGGGCAGGAGGTGGCAATCAGCCCCAGCATTTT.

The gene calls are TRBV14 and TRBJ1-2, with D possibly TRBD1 on 6 matching bases. The germline gives CDR1 SGHDN, CDR2 FVKESK. Trimming left V 3 bases short and J 4 bases short, with 15 bases between. The CDR3 contains 15 residues. The CDR3 coding sequence is TGTGCCAGCAGCCAGGCCGGGACAAGCCTCTATGGCTACACCTTC. Translated, it gives CASSQAGTSLYGYTF.

V gene TRBV28 combines with J gene TRBJ2-1; 11 bases align to TRBD2. This CDR3 contains 17 residues. V lost 4 bases and J lost 9; bases outside the gene matches: 14. Germline V gives CDR1 MDHEN, CDR2 SYDVKM. The CDR3 protein is CASSSPPLGTSGGEQFF. The CDR3 bases are TGTGCCAGCAGTTCCCCCCCTTTAGGGACTAGCGGCGGTGAGCAGTTCTTC.

CDR3 protein: CASSQPKTGNEQFF. In DNA, the CDR3 is TGTGCCAGCTCCCAACCCAAAACAGGGAATGAGCAGTTCTTC. The chain is built from TRBV18 and TRBJ2-1; D is perhaps TRBD1 (6 bases). CDR1 and CDR2 from the germline V gene are KGHSH and LQKENI. This CDR3 contains 14 residues. The V end lost 6 bases, the J end lost 7 bases, and 16 bases lay between the germline ends. Together with reference TRBV18 and TRBJ2-1, the CDR3 gives the full variable domain: NAGVMQNPRHLVRRRGQEARLRCSPMKGHSHVYWYRQLPEEGLKFMVYLQKENIIDESGMPKERFSAEFPKEGPSILRIQQVVRGDSAAYFCASSQPKTGNEQFFGPGTRLTVL.

The rearrangement uses TRBV19 and TRBJ2-4; TRBD1 matches at 10 bases. J gave up 3 bases and V 8 bases, and 4 bases lay outside the gene matches. The CDR3 has 14 residues. The germline gives CDR1 LNHDA, CDR2 SQIVND (reference sequence). The CDR3 DNA is TGTGCCAGTCAGGACAGGGGGGACAAAAACATTCAGTACTTC. It translates to CASQDRGDKNIQYF.

The chain couples TRBV5-3 to TRBJ2-7, with 10 bases identical to TRBD2. TRBV5-3 is treated as an ORF (open reading frame) with a function not yet certain. J gave up 3 bases and V 4 bases, and 7 bases lay outside the gene matches. The CDR3 is made up of 15 amino acids. DNA for the CDR3: TGTGCCAGAAGCGAAGAGCGGGAGGGGATCTACGAGCAGTACTTC. Amino acid sequence: CARSEEREGIYEQYF.

The V gene is TRBV28, the J gene TRBJ2-3, with 16 bases matching TRBD2. The CDR3 totals 17 residues. V shed 6 bases, J shed 5 bases, and the junction held 8 bases outside the gene matches. Looked up from germline, CDR1 is MDHEN and CDR2 is SYDVKM. The CDR3 DNA sequence: TGTGCCAGCAGATGGGGACTAGCGGGGGGGCTTAAAGATACGCAGTATTTT. Protein sequence: CASRWGLAGGLKDTQYF. The full variable domain, with the rest looked up from reference TRBV28 and TRBJ2-3, is DVKVTQSSRYLVKRTGEKVFLECVQDMDHENMFWYRQDPGLGLRLIYFSYDVKMKEKGDIPEGYSVSREKKERFSLILESASTNQTSMYLCASRWGLAGGLKDTQYFGPGTRLTVL.

The genes are TRBV7-8 and TRBJ2-5; TRBD2 might be the D (5 bases). Trimming shortened V by 1 base and J by 7 bases, and 25 bases separated the two germline ends. This CDR3 has 18 residues. The germline V gene encodes CDR1 SGHVS and CDR2 FQNEAQ. The CDR3 DNA is TGTGCCAGCAGCTTAGAAAACGGGGAGCCGCTCGGTTACGGGACCCAGTACTTC. Its protein is CASSLENGEPLGYGTQYF.

The rearrangement joins TRBV2 to TRBJ1-3; TRBD1 agrees at 7 bases. The germline V gene encodes CDR1 SNHLY and CDR2 FYNNEI. V was clipped by 5 bases and J by 7 bases; unmatched bases: 11. CDR3 length: 15 amino acids. The CDR3 nucleotides are TGTGCCAGCAGTCCGCGTGGGACAGTCGGCAACACCATATATTTT. It specifies CASSPRGTVGNTIYF.

This clone was found once. The J gene is TRBJ1-4, the V gene TRBV19; 7 nucleotides align to TRBD1. CDR3 length: 16 amino acids. Looked up from germline, CDR1 is LNHDA and CDR2 is SQIVND (reference sequence). V shed 0 bases, J shed 5 bases, and the junction held 6 bases outside the gene matches. The CDR3 sequence is CASSIEQGSLNEKLFF. CDR3 sequence (DNA): TGTGCCAGTAGTATAGAACAGGGGTCTCTGAATGAAAAACTGTTTTTT.

J is TRBJ1-1 and V is TRBV6-5; TRBD1 agrees at 9 bases. The CDR3 contains 16 residues. Looked up from germline, CDR1 is MNHEY and CDR2 is SVGAGI. V dropped 4 bases and J dropped 2; count of bases not matched to a gene: 8. The CDR3 DNA is TGTGCCAGCAGTTCCGGGACAGGGATTTATAACACTGAAGCTTTCTTT. Its protein is CASSSGTGIYNTEAFF.

This chain connects TRBV29-1 to TRBJ2-4; TRBD2 might be the D (7 bases). Germline loops: CDR1 SQVTM, CDR2 ANQGSEA. The CDR3 is 14 amino acids. V gave up 6 bases and J gave up 0 bases, with 12 bases separating them. The chain's CDR3 is CSVRGRLAKNIQYF. CDR3 coding DNA: TGCAGCGTGCGGGGGCGTCTAGCCAAAAACATTCAGTACTTC.

V usage is TRBV29-1 and J usage is TRBJ1-1, with D perhaps matching TRBD1 (5 bases). Germline loops: CDR1 SQVTM, CDR2 ANQGSEA. Trimming removed 7 bases at V and 1 base at J, with 13 bases between. The CDR3 is 13 amino acids. The CDR3 here is CSAASTGNTEAFF. The DNA of the CDR3 is TGCAGCGCCGCCTCTACAGGGAACACTGAAGCTTTCTTT.

The V gene is TRBV4-2, the J gene TRBJ2-3, with D possibly matching TRBD2 (5 bases). CDR3 length equals 16 residues. Germline V gene data show CDR1 as LGHNA and CDR2 as YNFKEQ. V gave up 1 base and J gave up 2 bases, with 13 bases separating them. CDR3 sequence reads: CASSQVSGSDTDTQYF. CDR3 DNA sequence: TGTGCCAGCAGCCAAGTATCGGGTAGCGACACAGATACGCAGTATTTT.

The V call is TRBV7-9, the J call TRBJ1-1, with D hard to call. Germline CDR1 SEHNR, CDR2 FQNEAQ (reference sequence). CDR3 length equals 15 residues. V lost 4 bases and J 4 bases, leaving 16 bases between the germline ends. The CDR3 loop reads CASSSPKVWATEAFF. The DNA for the CDR3 is TGTGCCAGCAGCTCGCCAAAAGTCTGGGCCACTGAAGCTTTCTTT. The full variable domain, its missing parts supplied by reference TRBV7-9 and TRBJ1-1, is DTGVSQNPRHKITKRGQNVTFRCDPISEHNRLYWYRQTLGQGPEFLTYFQNEAQLEKSRLLSDRFSAERPKGSFSTLEIQRTEQGDSAMYLCASSSPKVWATEAFFGQGTRLTVV.

The CDR3 protein is CASSYSGAGTEAFF. The CDR3 coding sequence is TGTGCCAGCAGTTACTCAGGGGCTGGGACTGAAGCTTTCTTT. V and J are TRBV6-5 and TRBJ1-1, with D perhaps TRBD1 (5 bases). Germline CDR1 and CDR2: MNHEY and SVGAGI. V lost 0 bases and J 5 bases, leaving 10 bases between the germline ends. This CDR3 is built from 14 residues.